The 27 T cell receptor beta chains presented below share a single source sample, sequenced in a study of blood T cells in healthy people across ages. Alongside a J-beta primer mix, a sample-barcoded 5' primer served in a second PCR lasting about 6 to 11 cycles. TCRdb called the 5' RACE reads again in MiXCR, with one record for every CDR3 protein. The sample carries fewer than 800,000 distinct CDR3 sequences, around 25% recorded once. These data were also reused for a study on T cells of mothers and their children.

Sequencing input: blood. The receptors shown here come from a boy aged 5-17 years in good health.

This rearrangement joins TRBV19 to TRBJ2-5, with D uncertain. The J call could be wrong; TRBJ2-1 is a better fit for the DNA end. CDR1 and CDR2 from the germline V gene are LNHDA and SQIVND (reference sequence). The CDR3 spans 13 residues. CDR3 sequence (DNA): TGTGCCAGTAGCGGTTGGGAAGACAATGAGCAGTTCTTC. Its protein product is CASSGWEDNEQFF.

The chain recombines TRBV24-1 with TRBJ2-1; 7 bases map to TRBD2. Germline values: CDR1 KGHDR, CDR2 SFDVKD. Germline trimming cut 3 bases from V and 4 bases from J; bases unmatched to any gene: 8. This CDR3 is built from 16 residues. CDR3 region: CATSDASGGLYNEQFF. CDR3 in DNA: TGTGCCACCAGTGATGCTAGCGGCGGACTTTACAATGAGCAGTTCTTC.

Many counts were recorded for this clonotype. The chain has TRBV20-1 and TRBJ2-5; D unclear. This CDR3 is built from 11 residues. Germline V CDR1 and CDR2: DFQATT, SNEGSKA (reference sequence). V lost 6 bases to trimming and J lost 0 bases, with 5 bases between them. The CDR3 sequence: CSATDQETQYF. The DNA for the CDR3 is TGCAGTGCCACGGACCAAGAGACCCAGTACTTC.

V usage is TRBV11-2 and J usage is TRBJ2-5; 8 bases agree with TRBD1. Germline trimming cut 7 bases from V and 4 bases from J; bases unmatched to any gene: 11. Germline V gene sequence: CDR1 SGHAT, CDR2 FQNNGV. The CDR3 contains 15 residues. CDR3 sequence reads: CASTINGQGAETQYF. CDR3 in DNA: TGTGCCAGCACCATTAACGGACAGGGCGCAGAGACCCAGTACTTC.

In its sample, this clonotype was seen a few times. The chain couples TRBV15 to TRBJ2-5; perhaps TRBD2 as D (5 bases). This CDR3 is 15 amino acids long. Per germline, CDR1 LNHNV and CDR2 YYDKDF (reference sequence). Trimming took 0 bases from V and 5 from J, leaving 13 bases between them. CDR3 DNA: TGTGCCACCAGCAGAGATAGAGGAGGTTGGGAGACCCAGTACTTC. This translates into CATSRDRGGWETQYF.

This clonotype showed up just a few times. This chain connects TRBV9 to TRBJ2-2; D remains ambiguous. The CDR3 is made up of 12 amino acids. Trimming pared 0 bases from V and 8 bases from J, leaving 5 bases between. Germline-derived CDR1 and CDR2 are SGDLS and YYNGEE. In DNA, the CDR3 is TGTGCCAGCAGCGTAGGGATAGGGGAGCTGTTTTTT. This sequence encodes CASSVGIGELFF. Using reference TRBV9 and TRBJ2-2 for the parts outside the CDR3, the full variable domain is DSGVTQTPKHLITATGQRVTLRCSPRSGDLSVYWYQQSLDQGLQFLIQYYNGEERAKGNILERFSAQQFPDLHSELNLSSLELGDSALYFCASSVGIGELFFGEGSRLTVL.

In the case of this clonotype: A much larger clone is a single base away; this may be a read error. The V and J genes are TRBV5-1 and TRBJ2-7; 10 bases map to TRBD2. This CDR3 has 16 amino acids. Trimming at V came to 0 bases and at J to 1 base, leaving 4 bases not matched to a gene. Per the germline V gene, CDR1 is SGHRS and CDR2 is YFSETQ. The DNA of the CDR3 is TGCGCCAGCAGCTTGGGGGAACTAGCGGGATCCTACGAGCAGTACTTC. This translates into CASSLGELAGSYEQYF.

This clonotype was recorded a few times. The chain uses TRBV20-1 and TRBJ2-1; 10 positions agree with TRBD1. Gene TRBJ2-7 matches the end of the DNA better, so the J call may be wrong. Germline V gene sequence: CDR1 DFQATT, CDR2 SNEGSKA (reference sequence). This CDR3 has 15 amino acids. For the CDR3, the DNA is TGCAGTGCTACGACAGGGGGCGGGATGTCCTACGAGCAGTACTTC. Amino acids: CSATTGGGMSYEQYF.

In its sample, this clonotype was seen a few times. The chain recombines TRBV20-1 with TRBJ2-1; D unresolved. Trimming took 0 bases from V and 9 from J, leaving 9 bases between them. This CDR3 is 12 amino acids long. In germline, CDR1 is DFQATT, CDR2 SNEGSKA (reference sequence). CDR3 bases: TGCAGTGCTAGAGATCAGAGTCCTGAGCAGTTCTTC. Protein sequence: CSARDQSPEQFF.

The gene calls are TRBV19 and TRBJ1-1; D call uncertain. CDR3 length: 13 amino acids. Germline-derived CDR1 and CDR2 are LNHDA and SQIVND (reference sequence). V was cut by 3 bases and J by 1 base, with 6 bases left in between. The chain's CDR3 is CASSIVENTEAFF. CDR3 in DNA: TGTGCCAGTAGTATTGTTGAGAACACTGAAGCTTTCTTT.

The chain couples TRBV6-1 to TRBJ1-2; TRBD1 is a possible D gene (6 bases). The germline gives CDR1 MNHNS, CDR2 SASEGT. The CDR3 spans 15 residues. Trimming left V 2 bases short and J 0 bases short, with 10 bases between. The CDR3 nucleotides are TGTGCCAGCAGTGAACCACAGGGAGCTAACTATGGCTACACCTTC. Translation gives CASSEPQGANYGYTF.

The V call is TRBV9, the J call TRBJ2-3; 11 nucleotides align to TRBD2. V gave up 0 bases and J gave up 0 bases; unmatched junction bases: 6. Germline V gives CDR1 SGDLS, CDR2 YYNGEE. The CDR3 loop spans 18 amino acids. In DNA, the CDR3 is TGTGCCAGCAGCGTAGCTAGCGGGGGGATCCCCAGCACAGATACGCAGTATTTT. Protein: CASSVASGGIPSTDTQYF.

This chain joins TRBV12-3 or TRBV12-4 and TRBJ1-2; D ambiguous. The CDR3 has 13 amino acids. Trimming removed 6 bases at V and 0 bases at J, with 8 bases between. The CDR3 spells CASRTDANYGYTF. The CDR3 coding sequence is TGTGCCAGCAGAACGGATGCTAACTATGGCTACACCTTC.

The chain links TRBV7-2 to TRBJ2-4; TRBD1 agrees at 8 bases. The germline V gene has CDR1 SGHTA and CDR2 FQGNSA. The CDR3 consists of 17 residues. Trimming cost V 0 bases and J 1 base; bases outside gene matches: 5. CDR3 sequence reads: CASSLAEAGGAKNIQYF. The DNA for the CDR3 is TGTGCCAGCAGCTTAGCAGAGGCAGGGGGCGCCAAAAACATTCAGTACTTC.

J is TRBJ2-5 and V is TRBV4-3; TRBD2 matches at 11 bases. This CDR3 spans 15 amino acids. Trimming cost V 3 bases and J 0 bases; bases outside gene matches: 0. The V gene's germline CDR1 is LGHNA and CDR2 YSLEER. CDR3: CASSQGLADQETQYF. DNA of the CDR3: TGCGCCAGCAGCCAGGGACTAGCGGACCAAGAGACCCAGTACTTC.

This clonotype has more than one count but fewer than ten. CDR3 in DNA: TGCGCCAGCAGCCCCGGGACAGGGAATGGCTACACCTTC. Protein sequence: CASSPGTGNGYTF. This chain joins TRBV5-1 and TRBJ1-2, with TRBD1 matching 9 bases. CDR3 size: 13 residues. With 4 bases clipped from V and 6 bases from J, the junction kept 4 bases outside the gene matches. Germline V gene data show CDR1 as SGHRS and CDR2 as YFSETQ.

This sequence joins TRBV7-2 and TRBJ2-5, with 14 nucleotides matching TRBD2. The length of the CDR3 is 19 residues. Trimming cost V 3 bases and J 5 bases; bases outside gene matches: 14. The germline gives CDR1 SGHTA, CDR2 FQGNSA. DNA of the CDR3: TGTGCCAGCAGCTTTTTCGCCGGGACTAGCGGGGGAGAGTCCGAGACCCAGTACTTC. Translated, it gives CASSFFAGTSGGESETQYF.

This clonotype has just a few counts. The chain has TRBV9 and TRBJ2-2; 9 bases align to TRBD2. Looked up from germline, CDR1 is SGDLS and CDR2 is YYNGEE. V was pared by 3 bases and J by 6 bases, with 9 bases of the junction left unmatched. CDR3 size: 16 residues. The CDR3 DNA follows: TGTGCCAGCAGCGGACGACTAGCGGACCCCCCCGGGGAGCTGTTTTTT. Protein: CASSGRLADPPGELFF.

This clonotype has more than one count but fewer than ten. The V call is TRBV6-2 or TRBV6-3, the J call TRBJ2-5, with TRBD1 matching 8 bases. With the DNA end fitting TRBJ2-7 better, the J assignment may be wrong. CDR3 size: 14 residues. Germline V gene sequence: CDR1 MNHEY, CDR2 SVGEGT. This CDR3 is CASSWGQVGYEQYF. The CDR3 bases are TGTGCCAGCAGTTGGGGACAGGTCGGCTACGAGCAGTACTTC.

This chain connects TRBV7-9 to TRBJ2-5; D tentatively reads TRBD1 or TRBD2 (5 bases each). Germline V gene sequence: CDR1 SEHNR, CDR2 FQNEAQ (reference sequence). CDR3 size: 16 residues. V was shortened by 5 bases and J by 2 bases, with 18 bases between the two germline ends. The CDR3 sequence is CASSTNPREIQETQYF. The CDR3 region has the DNA TGTGCCAGCAGCACCAATCCCAGGGAGATACAAGAGACCCAGTACTTC.

This clonotype appeared a few times. The chain carries TRBV19 and TRBJ1-2, with TRBD1 as a possible D gene (5 bases). Looked up from germline, CDR1 is LNHDA and CDR2 is SQIVND (reference sequence). The CDR3 loop spans 14 amino acids. Trimming cost V 4 bases and J 4 bases, with 13 bases left between them. The CDR3 nucleotides read TGTGCCAGTAGTAACCTAGGGGCGAGCTATGGCTACACCTTC. This encodes CASSNLGASYGYTF.

This clonotype turned up a few times. The chain recombines TRBV7-9 with TRBJ2-4; D gene uncertain. The V end lost 5 bases, the J end lost 0 bases, and 17 bases lay between the germline ends. Germline CDR1 is SEHNR and CDR2 is FQNEAQ (reference sequence). This CDR3 is built from 17 residues. DNA of the CDR3: TGTGCCAGCAGCCTATTGGACCGGCGTCTAGCCAAAAACATTCAGTACTTC. This translates into CASSLLDRRLAKNIQYF.

This clonotype was observed a single time. The chain recombines TRBV10-3 with TRBJ1-4; 7 bases fit TRBD1. Trimming removed 10 bases from V and 5 bases from J; junction bases left unmatched: 7. The CDR3 has 13 amino acids. The V gene's germline CDR1 is ENHRY and CDR2 SYGVKD. The CDR3 here is CATSGTENEKLFF. The DNA of the CDR3 is TGTGCCACTTCCGGGACAGAAAATGAAAAACTGTTTTTT.

This clonotype was seen more than once but under ten times. V and J are TRBV20-1 and TRBJ2-1, with 11 nucleotides matching TRBD2. CDR1 and CDR2 from the germline V gene are DFQATT and SNEGSKA (reference sequence). V shed 4 bases and J 6 bases; nucleotides not matched to a gene: 5. This CDR3 spans 14 amino acids. The CDR3 DNA is TGCAGTGCTAACTTAGCGGGGGGGGGCAATGAGCAGTTCTTC. It specifies CSANLAGGGNEQFF.

The rearrangement uses TRBV20-1 and TRBJ2-5, with 10 bases that match TRBD2. The J call may be incorrect, as the DNA end agrees better with TRBJ2-1. The CDR3 loop spans 15 amino acids. Germline values: CDR1 DFQATT, CDR2 SNEGSKA (reference sequence). The DNA for the CDR3 is TGCAGTGCTAGGGAGCGGGAGGGCCCACACAATGAGCAGTTCTTC. It codes for CSAREREGPHNEQFF.

V and J are TRBV5-6 and TRBJ2-6; the match to TRBD1 covers 8 bases. The CDR3 is 15 amino acids. Unmatched junction bases numbered 6, after V lost 6 bases and J lost 4 bases. CDR1 and CDR2 (germline): SGHDT, YYEEEE. CDR3 nucleotides: TGTGCCAGCACCCCAGGGGGCAAGGGGGCCAACGTCCTGACTTTC. Protein sequence: CASTPGGKGANVLTF.

This clonotype was picked up a small number of times. The chain combines TRBV29-1 with TRBJ1-2; D is possibly TRBD1 (5 bases). With 1 base removed from V and 6 bases from J, the gap between germline ends came to 9 bases. CDR3 length: 12 residues. Germline CDR1 is SQVTM and CDR2 is ANQGSEA. The CDR3 here is CSVEGQGHGYTF. The CDR3 DNA reads TGCAGCGTTGAAGGGCAGGGCCATGGCTACACCTTC.